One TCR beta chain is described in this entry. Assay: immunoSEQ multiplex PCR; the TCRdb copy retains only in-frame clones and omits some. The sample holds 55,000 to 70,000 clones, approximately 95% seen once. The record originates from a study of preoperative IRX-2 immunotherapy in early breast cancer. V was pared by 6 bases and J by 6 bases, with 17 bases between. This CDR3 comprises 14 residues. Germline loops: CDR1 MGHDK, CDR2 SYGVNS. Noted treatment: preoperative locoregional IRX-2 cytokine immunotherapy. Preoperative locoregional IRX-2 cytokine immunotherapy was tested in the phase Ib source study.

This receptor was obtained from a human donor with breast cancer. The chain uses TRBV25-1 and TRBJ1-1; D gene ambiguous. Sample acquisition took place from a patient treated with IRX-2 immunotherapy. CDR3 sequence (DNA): TGTGCCAGCAGGTCTTGGCAGGACCGACCTGAAGCTTTCTTT. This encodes CASRSWQDRPEAFF. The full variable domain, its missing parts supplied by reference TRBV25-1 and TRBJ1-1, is EADIYQTPRYLVIGTGKKITLECSQTMGHDKMYWYQQDPGMELHLIHYSYGVNSTEKGDLSSESTVSRIRTEHFPLTLESARPSHTSQYLCASRSWQDRPEAFFGQGTRLTVV.